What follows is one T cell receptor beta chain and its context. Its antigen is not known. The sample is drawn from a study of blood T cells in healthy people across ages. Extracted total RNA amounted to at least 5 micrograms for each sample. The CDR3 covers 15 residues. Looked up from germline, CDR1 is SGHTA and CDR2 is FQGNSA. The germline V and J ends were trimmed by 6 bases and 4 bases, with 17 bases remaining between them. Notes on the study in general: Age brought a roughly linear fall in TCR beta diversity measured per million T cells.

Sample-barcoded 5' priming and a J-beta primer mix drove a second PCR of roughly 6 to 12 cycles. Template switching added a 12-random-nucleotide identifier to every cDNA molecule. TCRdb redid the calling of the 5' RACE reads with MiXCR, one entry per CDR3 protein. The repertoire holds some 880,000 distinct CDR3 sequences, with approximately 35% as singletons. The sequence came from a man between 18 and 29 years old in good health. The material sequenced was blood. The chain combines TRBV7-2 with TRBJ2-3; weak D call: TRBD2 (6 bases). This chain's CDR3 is CASRPSGGWADTQYF. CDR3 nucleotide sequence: TGTGCCAGCAGACCAAGTGGGGGGTGGGCAGATACGCAGTATTTT. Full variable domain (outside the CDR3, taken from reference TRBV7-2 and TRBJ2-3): GAGVSQSPSNKVTEKGKDVELRCDPISGHTALYWYRQSLGQGLEFLIYFQGNSAPDKSGLPSDRFSAERTGGSVSTLTIQRTQQEDSAVYLCASRPSGGWADTQYFGPGTRLTVL.